The rows below give T cell receptor beta chains drawn from one sample of a study of cytomegalovirus exposure and HLA in healthy donors. Clones were sequenced by immunoSEQ multiplex PCR, and TCRdb holds only the in-frame ones, with some missing. The sample has 100,000 to 150,000 clones, roughly 74% seen once. What was sequenced was PBMCs. Receptors originate from a woman aged 45-65 years in good health and CMV-seropositive. CDR3s include the opening cysteine and the closing phenylalanine or tryptophan. The order of the fields is CDR3 protein, CDR3 DNA, J gene, D gene, clone size, V gene. D genes are given only for firm matches. Clone size is stated in some rows and not others, as once, few, many or a class when expanded.

cdr3_aa: CASSVAVDTQYF
cdr3_nt: TGTGCCAGCAGCGTAGCTGTGGATACGCAGTATTTT
j_call: TRBJ2-3
d_call: -
clone_size: -
v_call: TRBV9

cdr3_aa: CASTGATGELFF
cdr3_nt: TGTGCCAGCACAGGGGCGACCGGGGAGCTGTTTTTT
j_call: TRBJ2-2
d_call: -
clone_size: few
v_call: TRBV6-5

cdr3_aa: CASSRDREEKLFF
cdr3_nt: TGTGCCAGTAGTAGGGACAGGGAGGAAAAACTGTTTTTT
j_call: TRBJ1-4
d_call: TRBD1
clone_size: -
v_call: TRBV19

cdr3_aa: CAISELRQSPSYEQYF
cdr3_nt: TGTGCCATCAGTGAGCTCAGACAAAGCCCTTCCTACGAGCAGTACTTC
j_call: TRBJ2-7
d_call: -
clone_size: few
v_call: TRBV10-3

cdr3_aa: CASSGATGDNQPQHF
cdr3_nt: TGTGCCAGCAGTGGCGCGACAGGGGACAATCAGCCCCAGCATTTT
j_call: TRBJ1-5
d_call: TRBD1
clone_size: once
v_call: TRBV2

cdr3_aa: CASSSSLAGGPKAETQYF
cdr3_nt: TGCGCCAGCAGCTCCTCACTAGCGGGGGGCCCCAAGGCGGAGACCCAGTACTTC
j_call: TRBJ2-5
d_call: TRBD2
clone_size: -
v_call: TRBV5-1

cdr3_aa: CASSASSGGAGRETQYF
cdr3_nt: TGCGCCAGCAGCGCATCTAGCGGGGGGGCCGGTCGAGAGACCCAGTACTTC
j_call: TRBJ2-5
d_call: TRBD2
clone_size: -
v_call: TRBV5-1

cdr3_aa: CASSVGVEQFF
cdr3_nt: TGTGCCAGCAGCGTCGGGGTTGAGCAGTTCTTC
j_call: TRBJ2-1
d_call: -
clone_size: -
v_call: TRBV7-6

cdr3_aa: CATSREGAAGNTEAFF
cdr3_nt: TGTGCCACCAGCAGAGAGGGGGCAGCTGGGAACACTGAAGCTTTCTTT
j_call: TRBJ1-1
d_call: -
clone_size: -
v_call: TRBV15

cdr3_aa: CASRETSGEYNEQFF
cdr3_nt: TGTGCCAGCAGAGAGACTAGCGGGGAGTACAATGAGCAGTTCTTC
j_call: TRBJ2-1
d_call: TRBD2
clone_size: -
v_call: TRBV2

cdr3_aa: CASSQGQVPGNTIYF
cdr3_nt: TGTGCCAGCAGCCAAGGACAGGTACCTGGAAACACCATATATTTT
j_call: TRBJ1-3
d_call: TRBD1
clone_size: -
v_call: TRBV7-2

cdr3_aa: CASSRLLTYGYTF
cdr3_nt: TGTGCCAGCTCACGCCTACTAACTTATGGCTACACCTTC
j_call: TRBJ1-2
d_call: -
clone_size: -
v_call: TRBV18

cdr3_aa: CASSASQGRSTEAFF
cdr3_nt: TGTGCCAGTAGTGCATCACAGGGAAGGAGCACTGAAGCTTTCTTT
j_call: TRBJ1-1
d_call: -
clone_size: -
v_call: TRBV19

cdr3_aa: CASSQANGIGRTDTQYF
cdr3_nt: TGCGCCAGCAGCCAAGCAAATGGAATCGGGAGGACAGATACGCAGTATTTT
j_call: TRBJ2-3
d_call: TRBD2
clone_size: -
v_call: TRBV5-1

cdr3_aa: CASSSRTSGDLYEQYF
cdr3_nt: TGTGCCAGCAGCTCGAGGACTAGCGGGGACCTCTACGAGCAGTACTTC
j_call: TRBJ2-7
d_call: TRBD2
clone_size: few
v_call: TRBV9

cdr3_aa: CASAGGDSYEQYF
cdr3_nt: TGTGCCAGCGCCGGGGGGGACTCCTACGAGCAGTACTTC
j_call: TRBJ2-7
d_call: TRBD2
clone_size: -
v_call: TRBV27

cdr3_aa: CASAPTGGTGELFF
cdr3_nt: TGTGCTAGTGCCCCAACGGGGGGCACCGGGGAGCTGTTTTTT
j_call: TRBJ2-2
d_call: TRBD2
clone_size: -
v_call: TRBV12-5